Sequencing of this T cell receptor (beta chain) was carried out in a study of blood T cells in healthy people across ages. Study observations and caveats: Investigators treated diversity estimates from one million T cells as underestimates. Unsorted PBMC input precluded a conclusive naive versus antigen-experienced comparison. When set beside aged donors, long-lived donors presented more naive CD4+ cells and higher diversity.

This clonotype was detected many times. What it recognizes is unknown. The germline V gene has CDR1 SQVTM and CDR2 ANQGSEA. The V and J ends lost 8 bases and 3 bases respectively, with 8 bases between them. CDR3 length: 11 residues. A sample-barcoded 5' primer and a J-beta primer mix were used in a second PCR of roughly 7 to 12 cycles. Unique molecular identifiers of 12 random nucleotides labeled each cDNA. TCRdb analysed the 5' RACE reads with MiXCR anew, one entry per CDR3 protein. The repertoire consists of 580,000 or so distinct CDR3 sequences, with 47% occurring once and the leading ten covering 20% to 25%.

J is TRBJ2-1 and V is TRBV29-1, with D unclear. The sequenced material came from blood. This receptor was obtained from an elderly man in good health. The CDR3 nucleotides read TGCAGCCAAGTCGGCTACAATGAGCAGTTCTTC. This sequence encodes CSQVGYNEQFF.